This T cell receptor (beta chain) was recorded in a study of blood T cell repertoires in COVID-19. Trimming took off 7 bases at V and 3 bases at J, with 9 bases between the two ends. Per germline, CDR1 MDHEN and CDR2 SYDVKM. The CDR3 is made up of 12 amino acids. This table comes from immunoSEQ multiplex PCR, and its TCRdb copy is limited to in-frame clones, with some not included. The sample has 110,000 to 150,000 clones, over 75% seen once. The receptor comes from a woman aged 50 to 65 with acute or convalescent COVID-19. The chain joins TRBV28 to TRBJ1-1; D unclear. Input material: peripheral blood. CDR3 nucleotide sequence: TGTGCCAGCAATCGCGCCTACACTGAAGCTTTCTTT. It specifies CASNRAYTEAFF. The whole variable domain, filled in from reference TRBV28 and TRBJ1-1, reads DVKVTQSSRYLVKRTGEKVFLECVQDMDHENMFWYRQDPGLGLRLIYFSYDVKMKEKGDIPEGYSVSREKKERFSLILESASTNQTSMYLCASNRAYTEAFFGQGTRLTVV.